These 15 T cell receptor beta chains originate from one sample sequenced in a study of T cells in Graves' hyperthyroidism and ophthalmopathy. Amplified TCR beta CDR3 regions derived from RNA transcripts. The HTBI primer set was used in a first-round RT-PCR of the TCR CDR3. Each CDR3 protein is one row after TCRdb ran MiXCR on the multiplex PCR reads. The sample yields 300,000 to 400,000 distinct CDR3 sequences, around 15% seen once. The sequencing input was blood. The receptors originated from a woman in her 30s with Graves' ophthalmopathy.

Ten or more counts support this clonotype. The CDR3 region is CASSSYGRNTGELFF. In DNA form, the CDR3 reads TGTGCCAGCAGCTCGTATGGCAGGAACACCGGGGAGCTGTTTTTT. The V call is TRBV7-9, the J call TRBJ2-2; D unclear. Germline-derived CDR1 and CDR2 are SEHNR and FQNEAQ (reference sequence). This CDR3 is 15 amino acids long. Trimming removed 4 bases at V and 1 base at J, with 10 bases between.

This clonotype was seen at least ten times. The chain uses TRBV6-2 or TRBV6-3 and TRBJ2-5, with TRBD1 as a possible D gene (5 bases). V was pared by 5 bases and J by 0 bases, with 13 bases between. The CDR3 contains 15 residues. Germline loops: CDR1 MNHEY, CDR2 SVGEGT. CDR3 sequence: CASSEDGQNQETQYF. DNA for the CDR3: TGTGCCAGCAGTGAGGACGGACAAAACCAAGAGACCCAGTACTTC.

This clonotype was seen repeatedly, ten times or more. The V and J genes are TRBV7-3 and TRBJ1-2; D gene uncertain. CDR1 SGHTA and CDR2 FQGTGA come from the germline V gene. This CDR3 is built from 13 residues. Trimming stripped 4 bases from V and 0 bases from J, with 6 bases between. CDR3 in amino acids: CASSSVANYGYTF. CDR3 coding DNA: TGTGCCAGCAGCTCAGTAGCTAACTATGGCTACACCTTC. The full variable domain, with the rest looked up from reference TRBV7-3 and TRBJ1-2, is GAGVSQTPSNKVTEKGKYVELRCDPISGHTALYWYRQSLGQGPEFLIYFQGTGAADDSGLPNDRFFAVRPEGSVSTLKIQRTERGDSAVYLCASSSVANYGYTFGSGTRLTVV.

DNA of the CDR3: TGTGCCAGCAGGTCCCTTAGCACAGATACGCAGTATTTT. Its translation: CASRSLSTDTQYF. This rearrangement joins TRBV27 to TRBJ2-3; D remains ambiguous. The CDR3 covers 13 residues. Germline CDR1 MNHEY, CDR2 SMNVEV (reference sequence). Trimming took off 6 bases at V and 0 bases at J, with 7 bases between the two ends.

This clonotype is a singleton in its sample. The V call is TRBV12-3 or TRBV12-4, the J call TRBJ2-3, with D hard to call. The ends were cut back, 6 bases at V and 0 bases at J, with 7 bases in the middle. The length of the CDR3 is 13 residues. This CDR3 reads CASRPGSTDTQYF. In DNA, the CDR3 is TGTGCCAGCAGGCCTGGGAGCACAGATACGCAGTATTTT.

This sequence joins TRBV7-2 and TRBJ2-1, with a tentative D call TRBD2 (6 bases). V lost 3 bases and J lost 6, with 15 bases in between. The length of the CDR3 is 15 residues. The germline gives CDR1 SGHTA, CDR2 FQGNSA. This chain's CDR3 is CASSFTSLGANEQFF. Written as DNA, the CDR3 is TGTGCCAGCAGCTTTACTAGCCTGGGTGCCAATGAGCAGTTCTTC.

This clonotype was seen a handful of times. The gene calls are TRBV6-1 and TRBJ2-7; D gene ambiguous. Trimming removed 5 bases from V and 0 bases from J, with 20 bases in between. In germline, CDR1 is MNHNS, CDR2 SASEGT. This CDR3 contains 17 residues. The CDR3 spells CASSSYRIISSSYEQYF. CDR3 in DNA: TGTGCCAGCAGTTCCTACCGAATAATCTCGAGCTCCTACGAGCAGTACTTC.

This clonotype was observed a handful of times. The chain carries TRBV6-1 and TRBJ2-5; D uncertain. V lost 8 bases to trimming and J lost 0 bases, with 7 bases between them. CDR3 length: 12 amino acids. The V gene's germline CDR1 is MNHNS and CDR2 SASEGT. CDR3 in amino acids: CASDTYQETQYF. As DNA, the CDR3 is TGTGCCAGCGACACGTACCAAGAGACCCAGTACTTC.

With respect to this clonotype: This may come from a read error, since a much larger clone is one base off. The chain carries TRBV15 and TRBJ1-2; the D gene is possibly TRBD1 (5 bases). The CDR3 is 14 amino acids. Germline V gene lookup returns CDR1 LNHNV and CDR2 YYDKDF (reference sequence). V shed 5 bases and J shed 5 bases, with 15 bases lying between them. CDR3 loop: CATSGPGRGYGYTF. The CDR3 DNA reads TGTGCCACCAGCGGTCCGGGACGGGGTTATGGCTACACCTTC.

This clonotype showed up many times. The chain employs TRBV5-6 and TRBJ2-1; a possible D gene is TRBD2 (6 bases). The germline V gene has CDR1 SGHDT and CDR2 YYEEEE. The ends were cut back, 1 base at V and 6 bases at J, with 11 bases in the middle. This CDR3 region has 14 residues. DNA of the CDR3: TGTGCCAGCAGCTTGCCGGGGGACTTCAATGAGCAGTTCTTC. Amino acid sequence: CASSLPGDFNEQFF.

As to this clonotype: A much larger clonotype is one base distant, so this may be a read error. V usage is TRBV6-2 or TRBV6-3 and J usage is TRBJ1-6; 8 nucleotides match TRBD1. Unmatched junction bases numbered 20, after V lost 0 bases and J lost 10 bases. From germline, CDR1 is MNHEY and CDR2 SVGEGT. This CDR3 contains 20 residues. The DNA for the CDR3 is TGTGCCAGCAGTTACTCGGCCTTCCGGACTGCCCGACAGGGGTCATCACCCCTCCACTTT. Protein: CASSYSAFRTARQGSSPLHF.

This clonotype was counted at least ten times. This chain connects TRBV11-2 to TRBJ2-7; 9 positions agree with TRBD2. Germline V gene sequence: CDR1 SGHAT, CDR2 FQNNGV. This CDR3 has 14 amino acids. V was clipped by 6 bases and J by 3 bases; unmatched bases: 6. The CDR3 here is CASSPYSGGYEQYF. The CDR3 DNA is TGTGCCAGCAGTCCGTATAGCGGGGGCTACGAGCAGTACTTC.

J is TRBJ2-6 and V is TRBV5-1; the D gene is possibly TRBD2 (5 bases). The CDR3 runs to 19 residues. Germline CDR1 and CDR2: SGHRS and YFSETQ. Trimming pared 1 base from V and 1 base from J, leaving 18 bases between. In DNA form, the CDR3 reads TGCGCCAGCAGCTTGTTCTCCCCGGGATCTCAATCTGGGGCCAACGTCCTGACTTTC. Encoded protein: CASSLFSPGSQSGANVLTF.

The sample holds many counts of this clonotype. This chain links TRBV18 with TRBJ1-1; 7 bases are a match to TRBD1. Trimming took 2 bases from V and 3 from J; bases not matched to a gene: 6. Germline V gene lookup returns CDR1 KGHSH and CDR2 LQKENI. The CDR3 runs to 15 residues. CDR3 nucleotide sequence: TGTGCCAGCTCACCAAGCCGTCAGGGGGACACTGAAGCTTTCTTT. This codes for CASSPSRQGDTEAFF.

This clonotype showed up many times. V gene TRBV28 combines with J gene TRBJ2-1, with TRBD2 as a possible D gene (7 bases). CDR1 MDHEN and CDR2 SYDVKM come from the germline V gene. V was cut by 4 bases and J by 7 bases, with 23 bases left in between. The CDR3 is 17 residues long. The CDR3 sequence: CASSYGGATGSSNEQFF. The CDR3 DNA reads TGTGCCAGCAGTTATGGGGGGGCCACAGGTAGTTCGAATGAGCAGTTCTTC.